This is a list of T cell receptor beta chains from one sample in a study of cytomegalovirus exposure and HLA in healthy donors. The repertoire was sequenced with immunoSEQ multiplex PCR; TCRdb's copy has only in-frame clones and lacks some. The repertoire holds some 110,000 clones, with roughly 88% as singletons. The sequencing input was PBMCs. The receptors derive from a young man in good health and CMV-seronegative. CDR3s include the opening cysteine and the closing phenylalanine or tryptophan. The D gene is left open where the match is weak. The size field is filled for only some rows; it gives once, few, many or a size class.

d_call cdr3_length clone_size j_call v_call cdr3_aa cdr3_nt
TRBD2 12 once TRBJ2-3 TRBV29-1 CSVGLVQDTQYF TGCAGCGTAGGACTAGTACAAGATACGCAGTATTTT
TRBD2 17 - TRBJ2-4 TRBV18 CASSPPLAGGPEAIQYF TGTGCCAGCTCACCACCTCTAGCGGGGGGGCCAGAGGCCATTCAGTACTTC
TRBD1 16 - TRBJ1-1 TRBV30 CAWSVGDRDKGSEAFF TGTGCCTGGAGCGTAGGGGACAGGGACAAAGGGTCTGAAGCTTTCTTT
- 13 once TRBJ1-2 TRBV19 CASSQSGNYGYTF TGTGCCAGTAGTCAATCAGGGAACTATGGCTACACCTTC
TRBD1 15 - TRBJ2-5 TRBV4-2 CASSPLQGAQETQYF TGTGCCAGCAGCCCCCTGCAGGGGGCCCAAGAGACCCAGTACTTC
- 13 once TRBJ1-2 TRBV30 CAWSVMRDYGYTF TGTGCCTGGAGTGTAATGAGGGACTATGGCTACACCTTC
TRBD1 15 - TRBJ1-4 TRBV6-6 CASSPRDRDNEKLFF TGTGCCAGCAGCCCCCGGGACAGGGACAATGAAAAACTGTTTTTT
- 14 - TRBJ1-1 TRBV2 CASSVKTVNTEAFF TGTGCCAGCTCCGTAAAGACAGTGAACACTGAAGCTTTCTTT
- 15 - TRBJ1-2 TRBV6-5 CASSTHQQGNYGYTF TGTGCCAGCAGTACCCATCAACAGGGCAACTATGGCTACACCTTC
TRBD1 15 - TRBJ1-2 TRBV13 CASSLPQGASYGYTF TGTGCCAGCAGCTTACCTCAGGGGGCGAGCTATGGCTACACCTTC
- 11 once TRBJ1-1 TRBV9 CASSVVTEAFF TGTGCCAGCAGCGTAGTCACAGAAGCTTTCTTT
- 15 - TRBJ1-6 TRBV15 CATSRDRGYGSPLHF TGTGCCACCAGCAGAGATCGGGGGTATGGTTCACCCCTCCACTTT
TRBD2 15 once TRBJ2-1 TRBV19 CASSTSLAGVNEQFF TGTGCCAGTAGTACTTCCCTGGCGGGAGTCAATGAGCAGTTCTTC
TRBD2 15 - TRBJ2-5 TRBV27 CASSPSGRAGETQYF TGTGCCAGCAGTCCGAGCGGGAGGGCCGGAGAGACCCAGTACTTC
TRBD1 15 - TRBJ2-1 TRBV4-1 CASSHPGTAQNEQFF TGCGCCAGCAGCCACCCCGGGACAGCACAAAATGAGCAGTTCTTC
TRBD1 15 once TRBJ1-2 TRBV19 CASSIPTGRSYGYTF TGTGCCAGTAGTATACCGACAGGGAGGAGTTATGGCTACACCTTC
TRBD2 14 - TRBJ2-7 TRBV7-6 CASSLLAGTREQYF TGTGCCAGCAGCTTGCTAGCGGGGACGAGAGAGCAGTACTTC
TRBD1 15 - TRBJ2-1 TRBV19 CASSIAQGGSNEQFF TGTGCCAGTAGTATTGCACAGGGGGGAAGCAATGAGCAGTTCTTC
- 13 - TRBJ2-2 TRBV18 CASSRELTGELFF TGTGCCAGCTCACGGGAGCTCACCGGGGAGCTGTTTTTT
- 15 - TRBJ2-1 TRBV5-6 CASSLDVGGPNEQFF TGTGCCAGCAGCTTGGACGTGGGGGGGCCGAATGAGCAGTTCTTC
TRBD1 16 - TRBJ2-7 TRBV6-4 CASSDPEDRVDYEQYF TGTGCCAGCAGTGACCCCGAGGACAGGGTAGACTACGAGCAGTACTTC
TRBD2 17 - TRBJ2-2 TRBV15 CATSRPGLAAYTGELFF TGTGCCACCAGCAGACCCGGACTAGCGGCTTACACCGGGGAGCTGTTTTTT
- 13 - TRBJ1-1 TRBV7-9 CASSDAWGGEAFF TGTGCCAGCAGCGACGCTTGGGGGGGTGAAGCTTTCTTT
- 16 - TRBJ2-7 TRBV7-8 CASSLVPTGSFHEQYF TGTGCCAGCAGCTTAGTTCCGACAGGTAGCTTCCACGAGCAGTACTTC
TRBD2 13 - TRBJ2-1 TRBV30 CAWRLAGSNEQFF TGTGCCTGGAGACTAGCGGGGAGCAATGAGCAGTTCTTC
TRBD1 14 - TRBJ1-1 TRBV5-5 CASSAGTASSEAFF TGTGCCAGCAGCGCCGGGACAGCTTCATCTGAAGCTTTCTTT
TRBD2 13 - TRBJ2-5 TRBV5-1 CASDSGRGETQYF TGCGCCAGCGATAGCGGGAGGGGGGAGACCCAGTACTTC
TRBD1 15 - TRBJ2-7 TRBV5-1 CASSLGQGKTYEQYF TGCGCCAGCAGCTTGGGACAGGGAAAAACCTACGAGCAGTACTTC
- 14 - TRBJ2-3 TRBV19 CASSLGLNTDTQYF TGTGCCAGTAGTCTAGGACTGAACACAGATACGCAGTATTTT